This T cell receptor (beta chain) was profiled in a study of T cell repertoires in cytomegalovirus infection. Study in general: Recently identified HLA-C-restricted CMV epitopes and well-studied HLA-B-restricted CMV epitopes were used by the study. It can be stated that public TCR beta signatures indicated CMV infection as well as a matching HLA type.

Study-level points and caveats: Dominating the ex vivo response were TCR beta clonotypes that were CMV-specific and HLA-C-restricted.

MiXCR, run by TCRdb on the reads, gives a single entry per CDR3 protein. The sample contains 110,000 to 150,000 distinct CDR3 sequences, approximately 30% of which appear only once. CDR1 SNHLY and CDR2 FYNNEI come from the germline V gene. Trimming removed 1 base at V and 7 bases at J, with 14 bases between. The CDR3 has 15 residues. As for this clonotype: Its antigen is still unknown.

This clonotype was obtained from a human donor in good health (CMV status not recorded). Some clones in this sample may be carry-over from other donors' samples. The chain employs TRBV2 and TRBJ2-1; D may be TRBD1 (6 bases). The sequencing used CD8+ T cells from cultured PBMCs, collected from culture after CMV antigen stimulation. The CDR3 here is CASSEVGSGANEQFF. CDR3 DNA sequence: TGTGCCAGCAGTGAAGTCGGTTCAGGGGCGAATGAGCAGTTCTTC.